The table lists the clone carrying this TCR beta chain with a few counts. V lost 0 bases and J lost 2, with 10 bases in between. CDR1 is LGHNT, CDR2 FRNRAP, per germline. This CDR3 has 15 amino acids. TCRdb used MiXCR to reprocess the 5' RACE reads, holding one entry per CDR3 protein. The sample lists approximately 200,000 distinct CDR3 sequences; around 13% were seen once. The data originate from a study of CD8 T cells in ankylosing spondylitis. Sequences were obtained from blood, either unsorted or a sorted T cell fraction (not recorded which). The chain is built from TRBV12-5 and TRBJ2-5; D gene uncertain. The TCR originated in a male donor with ankylosing spondylitis or in good health (not recorded which). CDR3 bases: TGTGCTAGTGGTTTGGTACTGAATAGGCAAGAGACCCAGTACTTC. Its protein is CASGLVLNRQETQYF.